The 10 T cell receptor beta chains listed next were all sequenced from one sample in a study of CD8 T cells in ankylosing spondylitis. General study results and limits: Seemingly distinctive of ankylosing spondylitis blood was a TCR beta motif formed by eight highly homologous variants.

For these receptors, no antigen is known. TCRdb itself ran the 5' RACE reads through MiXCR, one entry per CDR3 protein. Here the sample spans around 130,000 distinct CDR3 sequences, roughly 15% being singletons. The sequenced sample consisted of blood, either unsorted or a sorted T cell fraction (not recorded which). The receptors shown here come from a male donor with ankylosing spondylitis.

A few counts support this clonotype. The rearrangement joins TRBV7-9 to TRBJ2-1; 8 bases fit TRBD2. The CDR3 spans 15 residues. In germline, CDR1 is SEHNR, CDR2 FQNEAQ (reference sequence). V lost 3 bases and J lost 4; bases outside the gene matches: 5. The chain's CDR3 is CASSFTSGIYNEQFF. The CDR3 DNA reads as TGTGCCAGCAGCTTCACTAGCGGCATATACAATGAGCAGTTCTTC. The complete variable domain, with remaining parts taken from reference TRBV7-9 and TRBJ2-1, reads DTGVSQNPRHKITKRGQNVTFRCDPISEHNRLYWYRQTLGQGPEFLTYFQNEAQLEKSRLLSDRFSAERPKGSFSTLEIQRTEQGDSAMYLCASSFTSGIYNEQFFGPGTRLTVL.

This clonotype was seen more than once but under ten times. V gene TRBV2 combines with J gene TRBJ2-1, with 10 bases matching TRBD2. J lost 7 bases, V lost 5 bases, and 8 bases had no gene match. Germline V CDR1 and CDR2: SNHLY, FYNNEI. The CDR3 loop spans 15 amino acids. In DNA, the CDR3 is TGTGCCAGCAGTCCTAGCGGGAGAACGGTGAATGAGCAGTTCTTC. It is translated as CASSPSGRTVNEQFF.

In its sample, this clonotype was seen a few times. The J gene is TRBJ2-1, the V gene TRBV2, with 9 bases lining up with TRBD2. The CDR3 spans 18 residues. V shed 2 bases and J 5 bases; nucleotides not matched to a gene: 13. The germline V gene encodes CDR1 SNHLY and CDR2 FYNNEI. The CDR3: CASSERGVAGAIDNEQFF. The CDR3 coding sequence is TGTGCCAGCAGTGAAAGGGGGGTAGCGGGAGCCATCGACAATGAGCAGTTCTTC.

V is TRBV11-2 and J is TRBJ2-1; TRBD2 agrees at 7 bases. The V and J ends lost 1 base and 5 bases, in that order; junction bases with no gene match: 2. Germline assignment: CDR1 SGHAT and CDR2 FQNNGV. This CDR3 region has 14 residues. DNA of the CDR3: TGTGCCAGCAGCTTAGGGGGACTAAACAATGAGCAGTTCTTC. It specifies CASSLGGLNNEQFF.

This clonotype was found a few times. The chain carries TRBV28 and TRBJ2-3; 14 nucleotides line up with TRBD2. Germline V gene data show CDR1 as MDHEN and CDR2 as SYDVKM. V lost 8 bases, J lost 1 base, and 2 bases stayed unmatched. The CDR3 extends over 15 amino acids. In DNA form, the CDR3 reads TGTGCCAGCGGGGGACTAGCGGGAGGCACAGATACGCAGTATTTT. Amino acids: CASGGLAGGTDTQYF.

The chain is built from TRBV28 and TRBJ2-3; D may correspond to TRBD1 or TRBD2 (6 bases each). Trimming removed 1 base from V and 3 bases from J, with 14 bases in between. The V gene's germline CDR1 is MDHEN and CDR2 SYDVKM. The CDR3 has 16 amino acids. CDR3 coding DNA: TGTGCCAGCAGTTTATTCTCGGGGGCGAGAACAGATACGCAGTATTTT. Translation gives CASSLFSGARTDTQYF.

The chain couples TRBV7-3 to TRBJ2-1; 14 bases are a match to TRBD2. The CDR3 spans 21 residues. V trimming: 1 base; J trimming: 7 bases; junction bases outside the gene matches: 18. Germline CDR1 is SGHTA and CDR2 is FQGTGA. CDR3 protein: CASSLIVGRGLAGGSGNEQFF. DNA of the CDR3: TGTGCCAGCAGCTTAATTGTGGGAAGAGGACTAGCGGGAGGATCTGGGAATGAGCAGTTCTTC.

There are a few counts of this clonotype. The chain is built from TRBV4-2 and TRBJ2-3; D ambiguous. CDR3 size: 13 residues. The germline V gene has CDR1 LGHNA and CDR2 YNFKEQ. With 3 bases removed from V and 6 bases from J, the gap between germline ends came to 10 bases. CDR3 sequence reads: CASSHPPRDTQYF. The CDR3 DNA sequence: TGTGCCAGCAGCCATCCTCCTAGGGATACGCAGTATTTT.

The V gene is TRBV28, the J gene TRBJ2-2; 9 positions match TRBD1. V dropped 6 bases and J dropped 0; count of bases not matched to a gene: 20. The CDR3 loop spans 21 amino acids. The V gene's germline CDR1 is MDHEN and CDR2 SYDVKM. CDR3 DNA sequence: TGTGCCAGCAGCCCTATCCGAACAGGGGGCCTAAGAAGTACGAACACCGGGGAGCTGTTTTTT. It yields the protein CASSPIRTGGLRSTNTGELFF.

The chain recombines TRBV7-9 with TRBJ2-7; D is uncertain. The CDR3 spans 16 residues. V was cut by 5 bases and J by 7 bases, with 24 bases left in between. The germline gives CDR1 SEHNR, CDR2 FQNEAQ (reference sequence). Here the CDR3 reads CASSQEQASPGLEQYF. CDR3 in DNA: TGTGCCAGCAGCCAAGAGCAGGCTTCCCCGGGTCTGGAGCAGTACTTC.